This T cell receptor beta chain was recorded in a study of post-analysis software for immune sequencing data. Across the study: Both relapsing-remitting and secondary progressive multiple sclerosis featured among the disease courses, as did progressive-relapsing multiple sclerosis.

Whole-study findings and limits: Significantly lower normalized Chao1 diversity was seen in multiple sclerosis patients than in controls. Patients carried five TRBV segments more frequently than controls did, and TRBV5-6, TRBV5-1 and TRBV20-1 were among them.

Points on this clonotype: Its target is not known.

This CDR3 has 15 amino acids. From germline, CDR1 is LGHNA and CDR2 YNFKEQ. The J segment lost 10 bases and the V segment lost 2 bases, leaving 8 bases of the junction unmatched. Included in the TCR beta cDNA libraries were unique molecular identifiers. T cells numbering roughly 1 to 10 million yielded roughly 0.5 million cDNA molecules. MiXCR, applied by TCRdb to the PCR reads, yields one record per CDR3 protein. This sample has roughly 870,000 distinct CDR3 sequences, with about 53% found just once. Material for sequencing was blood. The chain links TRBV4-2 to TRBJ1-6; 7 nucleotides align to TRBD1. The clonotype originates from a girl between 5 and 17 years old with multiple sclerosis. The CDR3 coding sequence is TGTGCCAGCAGCCAATTTGAGGGGGCAAGGTCACCCCTCCACTTT. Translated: CASSQFEGARSPLHF.